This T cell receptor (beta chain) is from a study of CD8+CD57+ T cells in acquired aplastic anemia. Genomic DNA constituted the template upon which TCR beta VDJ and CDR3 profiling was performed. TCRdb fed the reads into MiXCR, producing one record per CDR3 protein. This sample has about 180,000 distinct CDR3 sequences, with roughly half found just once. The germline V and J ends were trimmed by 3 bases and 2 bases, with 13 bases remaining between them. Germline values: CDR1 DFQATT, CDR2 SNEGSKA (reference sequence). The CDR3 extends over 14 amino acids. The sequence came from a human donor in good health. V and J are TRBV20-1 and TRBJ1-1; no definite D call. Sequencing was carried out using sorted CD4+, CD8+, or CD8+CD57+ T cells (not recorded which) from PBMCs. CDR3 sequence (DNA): TGCAGTGCTAGCTCGTGGCAGGAAAACACTGAAGCTTTCTTT. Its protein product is CSASSWQENTEAFF.